Listed below are T cell receptor beta chains from one sample, sequenced in a study of post-analysis software for immune sequencing data. TCRdb itself ran the PCR reads through MiXCR, one entry per CDR3 protein. The sample yields hundreds of thousands of distinct CDR3 sequences, 44% seen once. The sample consisted of blood. The source of these receptors is a girl between 10 and 17 years old with multiple sclerosis. CDR3s include the opening cysteine and the closing phenylalanine or tryptophan. Each record gives: J gene, D gene, V gene, clone size, CDR3 DNA, CDR3 protein. D genes are given only for firm matches. The listing skips clone size in some rows; elsewhere it reads once, few, many or a size class.

>TRBJ2-1|TRBD1|TRBV7-9|.
TGTGCCAGCAGCTGCTGGGACAGGGGCCACAATGAGCAGTTCTTC
CASSCWDRGHNEQFF
>TRBJ2-7|.|TRBV13|.
TGTGCCAGCAGTCTTCCAAAGCAGTACTTC
CASSLPKQYF
>TRBJ2-7|.|TRBV20-1|few
TGCAGTGCTCCCTGGGCGGGGACCCACGAGCAGTACTTC
CSAPWAGTHEQYF
>TRBJ2-1|TRBD1|TRBV5-1|.
TGCGCCAGCAGCTTGTACACCGGGACAGGGTACAATGAGCAGTTCTTC
CASSLYTGTGYNEQFF
>TRBJ1-4|TRBD1|TRBV4-1|.
TGCGCCAGCAGCCAAACGGGACAGGGAAACGATAAACTGTTTTTT
CASSQTGQGNDKLFF
>TRBJ2-1|.|TRBV20-1|.
TGCAGTGCTACTCGCGAGTGGGGCGGGTCCTACAATGAGCAGTTCTTC
CSATREWGGSYNEQFF
>TRBJ2-3|.|TRBV19|once
TGTGCCAGTAGTATGAGAGCGGAGACAGATACGCAGTATTTT
CASSMRAETDTQYF
>TRBJ2-3|.|TRBV6-6|.
TGTGCCAGCAGCCCGGACTACCGCACAGATACGCAGTATTTT
CASSPDYRTDTQYF
>TRBJ2-7|.|TRBV5-1|few
TGCGCCAGCAGCTTGGGGGCTAGCGACTCCTACGAGCAGTACTTC
CASSLGASDSYEQYF
>TRBJ2-1|.|TRBV4-1|.
TGCGCCAGCAGCCAAGATCGGCGGGCCGGGCAGTTCTTC
CASSQDRRAGQFF
>TRBJ2-7|.|TRBV6-6|.
TGTGCCAGCAGTTACAACCGGGGACACCCATACGAGCAGTACTTC
CASSYNRGHPYEQYF
>TRBJ1-2|TRBD1|TRBV5-1|few
TGCGCCAGCAGCTTGGCCGGGACAGGGGGCGGTGGCTACACCTTC
CASSLAGTGGGGYTF
>TRBJ1-2|.|TRBV20-1|.
TGCAGTGCTACCTCAGGGGCGGGCTATGGCTACACCTTC
CSATSGAGYGYTF
>TRBJ1-1|TRBD1|TRBV5-1|.
TGCGCCAGCAGCAGAAACAGGGGTGAGAACACTGAAGCTTTCTTT
CASSRNRGENTEAFF
>TRBJ2-7|TRBD2|TRBV27|few
TGTGCCAGCAGTTTAGAAGGAGCGGGGGCAGCCTACGAGCAGTACTTC
CASSLEGAGAAYEQYF
>TRBJ2-7|TRBD1|TRBV7-2|.
TGTGCCAGCAGCCTCAGCTCCTCCGGGACAGGGCCCTACGAGCAGTACTTC
CASSLSSSGTGPYEQYF
>TRBJ2-1|.|TRBV27|few
TGTGCCAGCAGTGGACCGGGAGGGGGCGATGAGCAGTTCTTC
CASSGPGGGDEQFF
>TRBJ1-4|.|TRBV6-6|.
TGTGCCAGCGGGGTATCAGACGGGAAACTGTTTTTT
CASGVSDGKLFF
>TRBJ2-1|.|TRBV4-1|few
TGCGCCAGCAGCCAAACAGGGAAGGGGTCCTACAATGAGCAGTTCTTC
CASSQTGKGSYNEQFF
>TRBJ1-1|.|TRBV25-1|few
TGTGCCAGCAGTCGTCTAGGGGGTATGAACACTGAAGCTTTCTTT
CASSRLGGMNTEAFF
>TRBJ2-7|.|TRBV5-1|few
TGCGCCAGCAGCTTTGACCCGCCTCGTGGCTACGAGCAGTACTTC
CASSFDPPRGYEQYF
>TRBJ2-1|TRBD1|TRBV5-5|.
TGTGCCAGCACCTGGACAGGGAAGAGTAATGAGCAGTTCTTC
CASTWTGKSNEQFF
>TRBJ2-7|.|TRBV29-1|many
TGCAGCGTCGCGTCGTCCTACGAGCAGTACTTC
CSVASSYEQYF
>TRBJ1-2|TRBD1|TRBV20-1|.
TGCAGTGCTAGACCCCTTGCTGGGACAGCTAACTATGGCTACACCTTC
CSARPLAGTANYGYTF
>TRBJ2-7|TRBD1|TRBV7-9|few
TGTGCCAGCAGTCCCGCCGGGACAGGGAGTTTCTACGAGCAGTACTTC
CASSPAGTGSFYEQYF
>TRBJ2-3|.|TRBV24-1|.
TGTGCCACCAGTGAACCTACTCCAGGGAGGACGCAGTATTTT
CATSEPTPGRTQYF
>TRBJ2-5|.|TRBV12-3/TRBV12-4|.
TGTGCCAGCAGTTTCACAAGGAGGACGGAGGCCCAGTACTTC
CASSFTRRTEAQYF
>TRBJ1-3|.|TRBV7-2|.
TGTGCCAGCAGCTCTTACCAGGAATCTGGAAACACCATATATTTT
CASSSYQESGNTIYF
>TRBJ2-7|TRBD2|TRBV6-1|.
TGTGCCAGCAGTACCACCCTAGCGGGACCCTACGAGCAGTACTTC
CASSTTLAGPYEQYF
>TRBJ2-7|.|TRBV20-1|.
TGCAGTGCTAGATTTTTTGGCGGGACTGACGAGCAGTACTTC
CSARFFGGTDEQYF
>TRBJ2-4|.|TRBV4-2|.
TGTGCCAGCAGCCAAGATCGAGGGCTAGAGAACATTCAGTACTTC
CASSQDRGLENIQYF
>TRBJ2-1|.|TRBV20-1|.
TGCAGTGCTAGAGTAGGTGGGAGCTACAATGAGCAGTTCTTC
CSARVGGSYNEQFF